Sequencing of this T cell receptor (beta chain) was carried out in a study of T cell responses to AZD1222 COVID-19 vaccine. The overall study: Samples with a second dose at about 4 or about 12 weeks were pooled together.

Notes on the study in general: Most donors were white British, females outnumbered males, and clonal diversity was possibly underestimated. Dominant at 160-218 and 743-854, vaccine-associated CD4 TCRs also spanned spike. Rises in breadth and depth of Spike-specific TCRs came after two AZD1222 doses.

Data came from immunoSEQ multiplex PCR; TCRdb stores just in-frame clones and leaves some out. The repertoire includes 200,000 to 300,000 clones, 80% to 95% of them detected once, and around 0.58% sits in the top ten. The CDR3 consists of 14 residues. CDR1 is MDHEN and CDR2 is SYDVKM in the germline V gene. Trimming at V came to 10 bases and at J to 8 bases, leaving 14 bases not matched to a gene. Details on this clone: The antigen remains unidentified.

The starting material was peripheral blood, obtained on day 0 of AZD1222 vaccination. This sequence originates from an adult in good health. This chain connects TRBV28 to TRBJ2-1; 7 positions match TRBD2. The CDR3 coding sequence is TGTGCCAACTTAGCGGGCCAAGAGGTCTATGAGCAGTTCTTC. This codes for CANLAGQEVYEQFF.